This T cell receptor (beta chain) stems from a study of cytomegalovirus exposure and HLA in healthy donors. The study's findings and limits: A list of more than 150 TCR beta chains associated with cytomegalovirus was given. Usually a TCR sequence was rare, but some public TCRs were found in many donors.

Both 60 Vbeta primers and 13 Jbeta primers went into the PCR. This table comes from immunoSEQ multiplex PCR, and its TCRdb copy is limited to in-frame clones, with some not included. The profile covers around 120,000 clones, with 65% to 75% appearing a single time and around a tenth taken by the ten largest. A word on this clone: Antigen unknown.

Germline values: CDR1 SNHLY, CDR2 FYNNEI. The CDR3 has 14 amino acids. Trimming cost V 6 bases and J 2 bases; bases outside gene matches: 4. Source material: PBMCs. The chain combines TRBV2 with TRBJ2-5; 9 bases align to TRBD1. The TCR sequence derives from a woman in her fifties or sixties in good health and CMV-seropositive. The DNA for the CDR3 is TGTGCCAGCAGGAGCGGGACAGGGCAAGAGACCCAGTACTTC. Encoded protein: CASRSGTGQETQYF.